In its sample, the clone carrying this TCR beta chain was seen many times. Germline values: CDR1 SNHLY, CDR2 FYNNEI. The CDR3 sequence is 15 residues long. J gave up 7 bases and V 5 bases, and 7 bases lay outside the gene matches. The CDR3 regions of TCR beta were amplified from RNA transcripts. HTBI primers were employed in a first-round RT-PCR of the TCR CDR3. TCRdb reprocessed the multiplex PCR reads with MiXCR, giving one entry per CDR3 protein. The top ten hold 25% to 30% of the sample, which has roughly 400,000 distinct CDR3 sequences, less than 20% seen once. This sample was taken from a study of T cells in Graves' hyperthyroidism and ophthalmopathy. Looking at the study overall: Peripheral blood was secured at the point of initial diagnosis, before any treatment.

V usage is TRBV2 and J usage is TRBJ1-5; TRBD1 matches 11 bases. The sample was blood. The TCR sequence derives from a woman aged 18-35 years with Graves' hyperthyroidism that later progressed to Graves' ophthalmopathy. Here the CDR3 DNA reads TGTGCCAGCAGTCTGGGACAGGGGGAAGGGCAGCCCCAGCATTTT. Protein sequence: CASSLGQGEGQPQHF.